This TCR beta chain stems from a study of blood T cell repertoires in COVID-19. Background on the study: PBMCs, B-cell-depleted T cells, or T cells provided the cDNA or gDNA that made up the material.

Here immunoSEQ multiplex PCR was the method, and the copy in TCRdb shows in-frame clones only, minus some. The sample shows more than 300,000 clones, about 89% of them seen only once. CDR1 is LGHDT, CDR2 YNNKEL, per germline (reference sequence). The CDR3 sequence is 16 residues long. The V end lost 0 bases, the J end lost 4 bases, and 15 bases lay between the germline ends. The TCR sequence derives from a man aged 18 to 29 who had recovered from COVID-19. The J gene is TRBJ2-5, the V gene TRBV3-1 (or the pseudogene TRBV3-2); a weak D match, TRBD1 (6 bases). Sample: peripheral blood. As DNA, the CDR3 is TGTGCCAGCAGCCAAGAGGGGGCAGGGTTTGGAGAGACCCAGTACTTC. Translating gives CASSQEGAGFGETQYF.